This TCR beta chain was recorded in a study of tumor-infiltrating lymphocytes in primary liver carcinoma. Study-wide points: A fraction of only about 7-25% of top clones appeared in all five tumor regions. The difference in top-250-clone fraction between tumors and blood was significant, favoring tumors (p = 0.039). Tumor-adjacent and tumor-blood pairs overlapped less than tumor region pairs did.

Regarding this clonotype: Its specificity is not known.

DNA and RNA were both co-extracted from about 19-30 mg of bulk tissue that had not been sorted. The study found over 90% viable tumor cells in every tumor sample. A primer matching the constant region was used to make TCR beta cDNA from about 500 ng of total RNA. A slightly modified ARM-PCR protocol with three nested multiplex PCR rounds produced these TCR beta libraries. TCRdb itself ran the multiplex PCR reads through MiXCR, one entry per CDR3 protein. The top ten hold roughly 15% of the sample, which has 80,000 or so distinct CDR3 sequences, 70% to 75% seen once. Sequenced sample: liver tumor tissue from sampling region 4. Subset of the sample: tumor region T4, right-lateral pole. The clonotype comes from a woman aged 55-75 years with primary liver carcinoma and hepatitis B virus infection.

Written as DNA, the CDR3 is TGTGCCAGTAGTAACAGGGTAGGGGACACCGGGGAGCTGTTTTTT. This translates into CASSNRVGDTGELFF. This rearrangement joins TRBV19 to TRBJ2-2; the D gene is possibly TRBD1 (6 bases). The CDR3 sequence is 15 residues long. Germline assignment: CDR1 LNHDA and CDR2 SQIVND (reference sequence). Trimming cost V 4 bases and J 3 bases, with 12 bases left between them. Combining the CDR3 with reference TRBV19 and TRBJ2-2 gives the whole variable domain DGGITQSPKYLFRKEGQNVTLSCEQNLNHDAMYWYRQDPGQGLRLIYYSQIVNDFQKGDIAEGYSVSREKKESFPLTVTSAQKNPTAFYLCASSNRVGDTGELFFGEGSRLTVL.